Presented here are 22 T cell receptor beta chains from one specimen sequenced in a study of T cells after yellow fever vaccination. TCRdb re-derived calls from the 5' RACE reads in MiXCR, one entry per CDR3 protein. The data contain approximately 300,000 distinct CDR3 sequences, around 13% of them singletons. Sample: CD4+ T cells sorted from PBMCs, taken 45 days after the yellow fever booster vaccination. These receptor sequences come from a man aged 25 to 40 who received the YFV17D yellow fever vaccine.

This clonotype has a handful of counts. The chain is built from TRBV20-1 and TRBJ2-1, with 8 bases lining up with TRBD2. Germline trimming cut 2 bases from V and 5 bases from J; bases unmatched to any gene: 8. This CDR3 spans 15 amino acids. From germline, CDR1 is DFQATT and CDR2 SNEGSKA (reference sequence). The CDR3: CSARKGGRNNNEQFF. CDR3 nucleotide sequence: TGCAGTGCTAGAAAAGGCGGGAGGAACAACAATGAGCAGTTCTTC.

The rearrangement joins TRBV27 to TRBJ2-6; possible D gene TRBD1, 6 bases. Deletions cut 4 bases from V and 5 bases from J, with 15 bases between. Germline V gene sequence: CDR1 MNHEY, CDR2 SMNVEV (reference sequence). The CDR3 is 16 amino acids. CDR3 DNA: TGTGCCAGCAGTTCCCGGGACACAAATCGGGCCAACGTCCTGACTTTC. Protein: CASSSRDTNRANVLTF.

This clonotype turned up a few times. The chain carries TRBV7-2 and TRBJ1-6; tentatively, D is TRBD1 (5 bases). Looked up from germline, CDR1 is SGHTA and CDR2 is FQGNSA. The CDR3 has 16 amino acids. V shed 2 bases and J shed 10 bases, with 18 bases lying between them. The CDR3 DNA is TGTGCCAGCAGCTTATCGGGGGTCCGGAACGGGTCACCCCTCCACTTT. It yields the protein CASSLSGVRNGSPLHF.

This chain connects TRBV5-6 to TRBJ2-1; TRBD1 aligns across 8 bases. The germline V gene encodes CDR1 SGHDT and CDR2 YYEEEE. The J segment lost 7 bases and the V segment lost 4 bases, leaving 13 bases of the junction unmatched. This CDR3 is 16 amino acids long. This CDR3 is CASSLRQGMSGNEQFF. DNA of the CDR3: TGTGCCAGCAGCCTGAGACAGGGGATGTCGGGGAATGAGCAGTTCTTC.

This clonotype was seen only a few times. This chain connects TRBV4-2 to TRBJ1-3; 9 positions agree with TRBD1. The CDR3 loop spans 16 amino acids. With 1 base clipped from V and 4 bases from J, the junction kept 5 bases outside the gene matches. CDR1 is LGHNA and CDR2 is YNFKEQ in the germline V gene. The CDR3 sequence is CASSQAGTGFGNTIYF. The CDR3, as DNA: TGTGCCAGCAGCCAAGCTGGGACAGGGTTCGGAAACACCATATATTTT.

As DNA, the CDR3 is TGTGCCAGCAGCCGGGGACTTGTATGGGAGACCCAGTACTTC. It specifies CASSRGLVWETQYF. The chain has TRBV14 and TRBJ2-5, with D possibly being TRBD2 (6 bases). This CDR3 has 14 amino acids. Germline loops: CDR1 SGHDN, CDR2 FVKESK. The V gene lost 4 bases and the J gene lost 5 bases, with 14 bases spanning the gap.

There are a few counts of this clonotype. The gene calls are TRBV27 and TRBJ2-3; TRBD1 is a possible D gene (7 bases). This CDR3 has 18 amino acids. The germline gives CDR1 MNHEY, CDR2 SMNVEV (reference sequence). V lost 4 bases, J lost 0 bases, and 20 bases lay in between. The CDR3 DNA sequence: TGTGCCAGCAGTTGGAGGGCGGGACAGACTTTTAGCACAGATACGCAGTATTTT. Translating gives CASSWRAGQTFSTDTQYF.

The sample holds many counts of this clonotype. V gene TRBV5-1 combines with J gene TRBJ1-1, with TRBD1 identical over 8 bases. Germline CDR1 and CDR2: SGHRS and YFSETQ. Germline trimming cut 6 bases from V and 0 bases from J; bases unmatched to any gene: 7. The CDR3 runs to 15 residues. CDR3 region: CASTDRGFVNTEAFF. The CDR3 DNA sequence: TGCGCCAGCACCGACAGGGGATTCGTGAACACTGAAGCTTTCTTT.

This chain uses TRBV20-1 with TRBJ2-1; D possibly uses TRBD1 or TRBD2 (5 bases each). The CDR3 loop spans 15 amino acids. The V gene's germline CDR1 is DFQATT and CDR2 SNEGSKA (reference sequence). With 0 bases removed from V and 1 base from J, the gap between germline ends came to 10 bases. DNA for the CDR3: TGCAGTGCTAGAGATCGAGAGGGGTCCTACAATGAGCAGTTCTTC. This sequence encodes CSARDREGSYNEQFF.

This clonotype was seen a few times. The CDR3 coding sequence is TGTGCCAGCAGCCCATCCCGACTAGCGAGACCCACAGATACGCAGTATTTT. Encoded protein: CASSPSRLARPTDTQYF. This rearrangement joins TRBV7-2 to TRBJ2-3; TRBD2 matches at 8 bases. Trimming removed 5 bases from V and 2 bases from J; junction bases left unmatched: 12. The CDR3 is 17 residues long. Germline loops: CDR1 SGHTA, CDR2 FQGNSA.

A word on this clonotype: A read error may be the cause here, since a much bigger clone is one base away. The chain employs TRBV5-4 and TRBJ2-2; TRBD2 matches at 9 bases. The CDR3 length is 15 residues. Germline CDR1 SGHNT, CDR2 YYREEE (reference sequence). The CDR3 reads CPSSGGTSRTGELFF. In DNA, the CDR3 is TGTCCCAGCAGCGGGGGGACTAGTCGAACCGGGGAGCTGTTTTTT.

The CDR3 nucleotides read TGTGCCAGCAGCTTAGGACGGGCCTACAATGAGCAGTTCTTC. Its protein product is CASSLGRAYNEQFF. The V gene is TRBV11-2, the J gene TRBJ2-1; D call uncertain. This CDR3 spans 14 amino acids. Germline V lookup: CDR1 SGHAT, CDR2 FQNNGV. With 1 base removed from V and 2 bases from J, the gap between germline ends came to 6 bases.

This clonotype has just a few counts. The rearrangement links TRBV7-2 to TRBJ2-7; D is perhaps TRBD2 (6 bases). Germline lookup yields CDR1 SGHTA and CDR2 FQGNSA. The CDR3 is 15 amino acids. V lost 2 bases, J lost 1 base, and 12 bases lay in between. The DNA of the CDR3 is TGTGCCAGCAGCTTAATCTCGACTAGTTCCTACGAGCAGTACTTC. Translated, it gives CASSLISTSSYEQYF.

As to this clonotype: One end of the junction does not line up with germline, which may come from a read error. This chain links TRBV10-3 with TRBJ2-1, with 9 bases fitting TRBD2. The CDR3 runs 15 residues. Germline values: CDR1 ENHRY, CDR2 SYGVKD. DNA for the CDR3: TGTGCCATCAGCGAGTCACCTAGCGGGAACAATGAGCAGTTCTTC. It is translated as CAISESPSGNNEQFF.

The CDR3 DNA reads as TGTGCCAGCTCACCCACTGGGGCTAGCGGGGTCTACGAGCAGTACTTC. Amino acids: CASSPTGASGVYEQYF. This rearrangement joins TRBV18 to TRBJ2-7; 9 nucleotides match TRBD2. The CDR3 has 16 residues. V dropped 3 bases and J dropped 3; count of bases not matched to a gene: 9. Germline V CDR1 and CDR2: KGHSH, LQKENI.

The rearrangement joins TRBV4-2 to TRBJ1-2; D gene uncertain. Per germline, CDR1 LGHNA and CDR2 YNFKEQ. CDR3 size: 12 residues. Trimming shortened V by 4 bases and J by 5 bases, and 8 bases separated the two germline ends. In DNA, the CDR3 is TGTGCCAGCAGCCGGGCCTTATATGGCTACACCTTC. It codes for CASSRALYGYTF.

This clonotype was detected many times. The chain joins TRBV20-1 to TRBJ2-1; maybe TRBD2 (5 bases). The CDR3 has 14 residues. V lost 2 bases to trimming and J lost 0 bases, with 8 bases between them. The germline V gene has CDR1 DFQATT and CDR2 SNEGSKA (reference sequence). CDR3 sequence reads: CSARSGSSYNEQFF. The CDR3 DNA follows: TGCAGTGCTAGATCTGGGAGCTCCTACAATGAGCAGTTCTTC.

This clonotype was counted ten times or more. One end of the junction varies from germline; a read error may be responsible. The chain has TRBV5-1 and TRBJ2-1; D is perhaps TRBD2 (6 bases). Germline assignment: CDR1 SGHRS and CDR2 YFSETQ. The CDR3 length is 16 residues. CDR3 nucleotides: TGTGCCAGCAGCTTAGTGGCCGGGAGCTCCTACAATGAGCAGTTCTTC. Protein sequence: CASSLVAGSSYNEQFF. Complete variable domain (other parts from reference TRBV5-1 and TRBJ2-1): KAGVTQTPRYLIKTRGQQVTLSCSPISGHRSVSWYQQTPGQGLQFLFEYFSETQRNKGNFPGRFSGRQFSNSRSEMNVSTLELGDSALYLCASSLVAGSSYNEQFFGPGTRLTVL.

This clonotype was recorded a few times. This chain joins TRBV4-2 and TRBJ2-7; D may be TRBD2 (6 bases). V gave up 1 base and J gave up 0 bases, with 13 bases separating them. Germline V lookup: CDR1 LGHNA, CDR2 YNFKEQ. The CDR3 runs 16 residues. CDR3 region: CASSQGLTSSSYEQYF. CDR3 coding DNA: TGTGCCAGCAGCCAAGGGTTGACTAGTAGCTCCTACGAGCAGTACTTC.

This clonotype was seen ten or more times. One junction end disagrees with the germline gene, perhaps due to a read error. The chain is built from TRBV5-1 and TRBJ2-1; a weak D match, TRBD1 (6 bases). The CDR3 has 15 amino acids. Germline loops: CDR1 SGHRS, CDR2 YFSETQ. The CDR3: CASSLGASSYNEQFF. DNA of the CDR3: TGTGCCAGCAGCTTGGGGGCGAGCTCCTACAATGAGCAGTTCTTC.

This clonotype was counted only a few times. This chain connects TRBV9 to TRBJ2-2, with D uncertain. The CDR3 extends over 12 amino acids. V shed 1 base and J shed 7 bases, with 5 bases lying between them. Germline V gene lookup returns CDR1 SGDLS and CDR2 YYNGEE. DNA for the CDR3: TGTGCCAGCAGCGTACTTGGCGGGGAGCTGTTTTTT. This gives the protein CASSVLGGELFF.

This clonotype was observed a few times. This chain joins TRBV7-2 and TRBJ2-1; a weak D match, TRBD2 (6 bases). The CDR3 length is 16 residues. The germline CDR1 and CDR2 sequences are SGHTA and FQGNSA. Trimming left V 4 bases short and J 0 bases short, with 13 bases between. CDR3 coding DNA: TGTGCCAGCAGCTATCACTTGGGGGGCTCCTACAATGAGCAGTTCTTC. Amino acids: CASSYHLGGSYNEQFF.